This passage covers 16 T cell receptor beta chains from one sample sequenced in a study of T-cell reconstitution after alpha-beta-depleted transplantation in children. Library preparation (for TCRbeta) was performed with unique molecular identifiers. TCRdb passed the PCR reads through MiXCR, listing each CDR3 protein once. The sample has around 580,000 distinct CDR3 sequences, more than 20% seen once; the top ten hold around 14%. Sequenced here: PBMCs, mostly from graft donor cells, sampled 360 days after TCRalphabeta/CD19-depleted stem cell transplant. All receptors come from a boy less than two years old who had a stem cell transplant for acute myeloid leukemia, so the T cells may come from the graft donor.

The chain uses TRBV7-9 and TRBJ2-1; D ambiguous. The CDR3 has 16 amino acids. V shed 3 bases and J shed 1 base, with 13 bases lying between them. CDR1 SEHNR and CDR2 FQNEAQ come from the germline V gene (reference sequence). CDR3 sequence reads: CASSLDQYRSYNEQFF. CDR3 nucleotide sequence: TGTGCCAGCAGCTTGGACCAATATAGGTCCTACAATGAGCAGTTCTTC. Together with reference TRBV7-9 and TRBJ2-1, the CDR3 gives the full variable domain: DTGVSQNPRHKITKRGQNVTFRCDPISEHNRLYWYRQTLGQGPEFLTYFQNEAQLEKSRLLSDRFSAERPKGSFSTLEIQRTEQGDSAMYLCASSLDQYRSYNEQFFGPGTRLTVL.

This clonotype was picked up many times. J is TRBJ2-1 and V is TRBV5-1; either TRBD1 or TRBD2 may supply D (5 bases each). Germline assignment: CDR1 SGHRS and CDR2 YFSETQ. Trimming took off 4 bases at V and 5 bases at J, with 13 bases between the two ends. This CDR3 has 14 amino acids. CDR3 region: CASSASGTNNEQFF. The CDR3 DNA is TGCGCCAGCAGCGCTTCCGGGACGAACAATGAGCAGTTCTTC.

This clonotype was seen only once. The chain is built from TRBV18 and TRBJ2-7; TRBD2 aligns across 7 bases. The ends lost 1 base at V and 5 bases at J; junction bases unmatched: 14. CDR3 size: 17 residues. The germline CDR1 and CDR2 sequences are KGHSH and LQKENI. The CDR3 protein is CASSPRLSGVSSNEQYF. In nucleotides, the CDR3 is TGTGCCAGCTCACCACGGCTGAGCGGGGTGTCTAGCAACGAGCAGTACTTC. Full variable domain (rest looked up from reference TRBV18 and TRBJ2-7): NAGVMQNPRHLVRRRGQEARLRCSPMKGHSHVYWYRQLPEEGLKFMVYLQKENIIDESGMPKERFSAEFPKEGPSILRIQQVVRGDSAAYFCASSPRLSGVSSNEQYFGPGTRLTVT.

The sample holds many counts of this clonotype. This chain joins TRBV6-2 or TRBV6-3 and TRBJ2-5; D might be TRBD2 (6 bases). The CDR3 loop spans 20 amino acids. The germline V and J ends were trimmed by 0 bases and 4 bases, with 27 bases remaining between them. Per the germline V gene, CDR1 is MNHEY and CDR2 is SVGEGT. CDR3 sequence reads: CASSYSRPGLLPPYGETQYF. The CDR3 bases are TGTGCCAGCAGTTACTCGAGACCGGGACTCCTCCCCCCATACGGAGAGACCCAGTACTTC.

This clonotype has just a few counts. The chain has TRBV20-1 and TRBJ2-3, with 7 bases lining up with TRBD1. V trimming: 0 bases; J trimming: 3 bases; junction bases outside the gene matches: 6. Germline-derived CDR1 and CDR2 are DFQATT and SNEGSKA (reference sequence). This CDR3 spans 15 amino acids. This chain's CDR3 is CSARESTGRTDTQYF. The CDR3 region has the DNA TGCAGTGCTAGAGAATCGACAGGGCGAACAGATACGCAGTATTTT.

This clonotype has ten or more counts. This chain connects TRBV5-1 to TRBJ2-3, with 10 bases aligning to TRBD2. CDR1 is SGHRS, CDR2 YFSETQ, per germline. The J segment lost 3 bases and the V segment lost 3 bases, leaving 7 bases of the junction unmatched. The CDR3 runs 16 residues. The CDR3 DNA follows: TGCGCCAGCAGCTCTTGGGGACTAGCGCTGACAGATACGCAGTATTTT. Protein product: CASSSWGLALTDTQYF.

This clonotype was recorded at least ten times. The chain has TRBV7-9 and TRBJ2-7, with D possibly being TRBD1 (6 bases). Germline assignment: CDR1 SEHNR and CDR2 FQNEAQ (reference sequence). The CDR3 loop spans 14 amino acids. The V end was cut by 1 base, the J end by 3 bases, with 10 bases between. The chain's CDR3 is CASSLDGTNYEQYF. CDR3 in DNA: TGTGCCAGCAGCTTAGACGGGACAAACTACGAGCAGTACTTC.

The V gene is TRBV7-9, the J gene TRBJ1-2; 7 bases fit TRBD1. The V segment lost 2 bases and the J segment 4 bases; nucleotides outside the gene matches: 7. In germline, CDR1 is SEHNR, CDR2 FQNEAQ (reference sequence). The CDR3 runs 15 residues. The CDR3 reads CASSLSGTASYGYTF. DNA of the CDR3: TGTGCCAGCAGCTTATCTGGGACAGCCAGCTATGGCTACACCTTC.

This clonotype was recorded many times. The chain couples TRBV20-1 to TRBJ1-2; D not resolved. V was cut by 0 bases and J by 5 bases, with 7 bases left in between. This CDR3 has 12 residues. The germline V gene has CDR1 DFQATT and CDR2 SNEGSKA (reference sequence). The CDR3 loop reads CSARDQPYGYTF. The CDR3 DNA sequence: TGCAGTGCTAGAGATCAACCTTATGGCTACACCTTC.

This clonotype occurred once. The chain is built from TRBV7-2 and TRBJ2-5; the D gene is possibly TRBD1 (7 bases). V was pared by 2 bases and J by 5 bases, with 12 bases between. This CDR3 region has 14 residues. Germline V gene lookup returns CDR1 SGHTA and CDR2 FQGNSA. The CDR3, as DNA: TGTGCCAGCAGCTTACAGGGGGGATGGGAGACCCAGTACTTC. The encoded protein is CASSLQGGWETQYF. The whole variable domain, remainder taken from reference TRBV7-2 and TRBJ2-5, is GAGVSQSPSNKVTEKGKDVELRCDPISGHTALYWYRQSLGQGLEFLIYFQGNSAPDKSGLPSDRFSAERTGGSVSTLTIQRTQQEDSAVYLCASSLQGGWETQYFGPGTRLLVL.

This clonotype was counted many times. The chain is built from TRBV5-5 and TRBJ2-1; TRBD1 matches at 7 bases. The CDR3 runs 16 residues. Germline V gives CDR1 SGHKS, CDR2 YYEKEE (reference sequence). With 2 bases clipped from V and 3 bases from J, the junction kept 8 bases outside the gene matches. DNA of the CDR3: TGTGCCAGCAGCTTAAGTGACAGGGCCCACTACAATGAGCAGTTCTTC. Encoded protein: CASSLSDRAHYNEQFF.

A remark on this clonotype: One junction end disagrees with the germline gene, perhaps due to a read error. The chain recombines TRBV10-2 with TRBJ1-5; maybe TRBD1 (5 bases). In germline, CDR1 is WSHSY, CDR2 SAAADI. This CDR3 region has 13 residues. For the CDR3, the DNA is TGCGCCAGCAGTGAGATGGGGGATCAGGCCCAGCATTTT. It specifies CASSEMGDQAQHF.

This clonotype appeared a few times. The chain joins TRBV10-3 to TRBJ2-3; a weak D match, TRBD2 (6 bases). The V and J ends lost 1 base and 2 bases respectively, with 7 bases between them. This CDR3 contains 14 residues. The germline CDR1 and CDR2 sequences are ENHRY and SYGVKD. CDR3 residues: CAISEWGDTDTQYF. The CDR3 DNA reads TGTGCCATCAGTGAGTGGGGGGACACAGATACGCAGTATTTT.

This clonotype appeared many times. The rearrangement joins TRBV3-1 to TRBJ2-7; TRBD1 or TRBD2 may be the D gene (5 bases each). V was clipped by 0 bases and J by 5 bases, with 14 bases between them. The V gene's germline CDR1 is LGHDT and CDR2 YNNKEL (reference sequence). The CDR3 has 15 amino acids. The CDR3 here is CASSQEGRVGDEQYF. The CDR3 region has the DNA TGTGCCAGCAGCCAAGAGGGCAGGGTCGGGGACGAGCAGTACTTC.

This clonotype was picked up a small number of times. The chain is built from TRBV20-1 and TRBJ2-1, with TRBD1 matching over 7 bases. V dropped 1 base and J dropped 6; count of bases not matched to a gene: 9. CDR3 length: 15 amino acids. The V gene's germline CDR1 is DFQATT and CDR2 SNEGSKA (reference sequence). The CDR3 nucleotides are TGCAGTGCTAGAGTTCACAGGGGCAACACCAATGAGCAGTTCTTC. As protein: CSARVHRGNTNEQFF.

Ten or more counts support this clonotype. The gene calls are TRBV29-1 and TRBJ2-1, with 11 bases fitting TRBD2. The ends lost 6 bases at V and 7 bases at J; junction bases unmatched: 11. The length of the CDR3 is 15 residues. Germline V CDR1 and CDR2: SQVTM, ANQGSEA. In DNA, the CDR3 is TGCAGCGTCTCCGTGGTAGCGGGGGGGATGAATGAGCAGTTCTTC. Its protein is CSVSVVAGGMNEQFF.